Listed here are 2 T cell receptor beta chains from one sample, sequenced in a study of Ad26.COV2.S vaccination and SARS-CoV-2 variants. This table comes from immunoSEQ multiplex PCR, and its TCRdb copy is limited to in-frame clones, with some not included. The top ten hold approximately 2% of the sample, which has 300,000 to 350,000 clones, around four fifths seen once. Treatment reported: 15 to 20 received Ad26.COV2.S at low or high dose, single or two shots; 5 received placebo; per-sample allocation not given. On day 63 after the first injection, vaccine and placebo recipients gave samples. The sample consisted of peripheral blood, taken in a trial of Ad26.COV2.S vaccine versus placebo. The receptors were sampled from a person aged 18-60 years who received the Ad26.COV2.S COVID-19 vaccine or a placebo.

The chain joins TRBV30 to TRBJ1-6; D ambiguous. The V gene's germline CDR1 is GTSNPN and CDR2 SVGIG (reference sequence). The germline V and J ends were trimmed by 3 bases and 8 bases, with 11 bases remaining between them. The length of the CDR3 is 13 residues. CDR3 amino acids: CAWSQNIDSPLHF. The CDR3 DNA reads TGTGCCTGGAGCCAAAACATAGATTCACCCCTCCACTTT.

The chain is built from TRBV6-5 and TRBJ2-5, with D tentatively TRBD1 (5 bases). The CDR3 has 15 amino acids. Germline lookup yields CDR1 MNHEY and CDR2 SVGAGI. V gave up 0 bases and J gave up 5 bases, with 13 bases separating them. The DNA of the CDR3 is TGTGCCAGCAGTTACTCGGATCAGGGATCGGAGACCCAGTACTTC. Encoded protein: CASSYSDQGSETQYF.